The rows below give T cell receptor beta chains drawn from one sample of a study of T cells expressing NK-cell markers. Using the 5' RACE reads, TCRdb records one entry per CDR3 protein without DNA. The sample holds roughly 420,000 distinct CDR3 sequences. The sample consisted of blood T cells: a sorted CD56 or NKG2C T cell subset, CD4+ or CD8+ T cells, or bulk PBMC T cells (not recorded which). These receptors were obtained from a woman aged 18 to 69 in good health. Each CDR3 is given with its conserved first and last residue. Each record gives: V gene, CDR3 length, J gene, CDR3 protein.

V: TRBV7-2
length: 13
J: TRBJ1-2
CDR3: CASSSPGTYGYTF

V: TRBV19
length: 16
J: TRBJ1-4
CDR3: CASSPNPGQGNEKLFF

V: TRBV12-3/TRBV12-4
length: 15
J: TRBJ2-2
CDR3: CASSLGTVNTGELFF

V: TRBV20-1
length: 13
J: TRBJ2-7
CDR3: CSAPDSFSYEQYF

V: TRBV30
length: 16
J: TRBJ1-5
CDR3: CAWSNRLHQGNQPQHF

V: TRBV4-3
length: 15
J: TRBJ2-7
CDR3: CASSQDTGGLDEQYF

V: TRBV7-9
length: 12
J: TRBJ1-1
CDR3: CASTGGVEGAFF

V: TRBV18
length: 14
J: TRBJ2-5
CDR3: CASSLQLYQETQYF

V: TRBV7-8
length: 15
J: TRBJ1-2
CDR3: CASSPGRGRGYGYTF

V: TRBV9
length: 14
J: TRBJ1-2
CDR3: CASSAPGGGNGYTF

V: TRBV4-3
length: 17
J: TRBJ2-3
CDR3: CASSQGGQGAPIDTQYF

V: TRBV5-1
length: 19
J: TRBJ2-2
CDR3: CASSRLVLGSRTNTGELFF

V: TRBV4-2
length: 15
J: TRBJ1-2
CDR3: CASSPPGGAGYGYTF

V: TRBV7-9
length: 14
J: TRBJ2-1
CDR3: CAPRRVSSYNEQFF

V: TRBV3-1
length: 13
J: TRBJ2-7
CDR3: CASSPPGDYEQYF

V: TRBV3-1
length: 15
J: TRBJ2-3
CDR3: CASSQLFGSPDTQYF

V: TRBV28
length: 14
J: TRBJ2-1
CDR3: CASSSVEHYNEQFF

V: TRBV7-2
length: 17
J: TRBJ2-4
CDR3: CASSSATGNLAKNIQYF